This paragraph covers one T cell receptor (beta chain) sequence. Its antigen remains unknown. This entry is derived from a study of shared clonotypes between healthy human individuals. Study details: The people who gave samples were a couple of women and a few men aged 18 to 49. Findings and caveats of the study: Relative to memory subsets, naive subsets generally showed larger estimated richness.

The length of the CDR3 is 14 residues. V was trimmed by 3 bases and J by 2 bases, leaving 13 bases between them. CDR1 and CDR2 from the germline V gene are SQVTM and ANQGSEA. CD45RO-negative, CCR7-positively selected cells formed the naive CD8 fraction, excluding terminally differentiated effector memory CD45RA+ cells. Clones were read by immunoSEQ multiplex PCR, and TCRdb kept only the in-frame ones, dropping some. The sample shows about 2,100,000 clones, about 93% of them seen only once. The receptor comes from a man aged 18 to 30 in good health. Some clones in this sample may be carry-over from other donors' samples. The chain is built from TRBV29-1 and TRBJ2-5; no firm D call. Sequencing was carried out using naive CD8+ T cells from PBMCs. This chain's CDR3 is CSVDLGPRQETQYF. The DNA for the CDR3 is TGCAGCGTTGACCTTGGTCCACGACAAGAGACCCAGTACTTC. The full variable domain, completed using reference TRBV29-1 and TRBJ2-5, is SAVISQKPSRDICQRGTSLTIQCQVDSQVTMMFWYRQQPGQSLTLIATANQGSEATYESGFVIDKFPISRPNLTFSTLTVSNMSPEDSSIYLCSVDLGPRQETQYFGPGTRLLVL.